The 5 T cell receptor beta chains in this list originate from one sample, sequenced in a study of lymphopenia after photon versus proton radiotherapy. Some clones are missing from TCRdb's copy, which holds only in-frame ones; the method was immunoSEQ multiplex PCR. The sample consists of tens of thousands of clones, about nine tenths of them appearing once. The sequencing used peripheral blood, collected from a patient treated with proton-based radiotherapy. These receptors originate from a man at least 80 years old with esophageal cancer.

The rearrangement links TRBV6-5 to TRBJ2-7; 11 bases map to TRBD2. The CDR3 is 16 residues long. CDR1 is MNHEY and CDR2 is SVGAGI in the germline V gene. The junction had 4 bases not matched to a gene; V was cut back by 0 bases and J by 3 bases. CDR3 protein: CASSYSTGLAVYEQYF. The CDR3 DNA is TGTGCCAGCAGTTACTCGACGGGACTAGCGGTCTACGAGCAGTACTTC.

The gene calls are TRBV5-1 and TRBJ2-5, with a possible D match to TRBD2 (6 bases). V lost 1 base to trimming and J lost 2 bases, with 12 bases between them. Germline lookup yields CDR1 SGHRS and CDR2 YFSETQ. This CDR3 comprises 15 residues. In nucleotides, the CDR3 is TGCGCCAGCAGCTTGTGGCTAGCGTCACAAGAGACCCAGTACTTC. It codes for CASSLWLASQETQYF.

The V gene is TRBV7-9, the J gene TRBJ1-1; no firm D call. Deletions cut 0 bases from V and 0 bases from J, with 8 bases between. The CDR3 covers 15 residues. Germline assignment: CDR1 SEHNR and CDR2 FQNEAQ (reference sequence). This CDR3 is CASSLAGSLNTEAFF. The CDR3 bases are TGTGCCAGCAGCTTAGCGGGGAGCCTGAACACTGAAGCTTTCTTT.

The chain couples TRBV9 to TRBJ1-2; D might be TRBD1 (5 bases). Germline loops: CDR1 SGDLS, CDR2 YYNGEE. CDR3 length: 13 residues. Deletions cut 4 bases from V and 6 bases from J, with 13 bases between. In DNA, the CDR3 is TGTGCCAGCAGCCCGGGAGGGGTACATGGCTACACCTTC. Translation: CASSPGGVHGYTF.

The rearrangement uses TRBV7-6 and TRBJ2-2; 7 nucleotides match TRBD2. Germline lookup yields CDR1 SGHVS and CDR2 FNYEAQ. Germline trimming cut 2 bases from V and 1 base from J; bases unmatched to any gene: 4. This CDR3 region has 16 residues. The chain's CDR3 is CASSLYGGRNTGELFF. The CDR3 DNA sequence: TGTGCCAGCAGCTTATACGGCGGGAGGAACACCGGGGAGCTGTTTTTT.